This TCR beta chain comes out of a study of blood T cell repertoires in COVID-19. Libraries were prepared by immunoSEQ multiplex PCR; TCRdb keeps only in-frame clonotypes and omits some of them. The data show approximately 300,000 clones, just under 90% seen once. The V end was cut by 7 bases, the J end by 5 bases, with 20 bases between. CDR1 and CDR2 from the germline V gene are LNHDA and SQIVND (reference sequence). The CDR3 consists of 15 residues. This clone was detected only once. The rearrangement uses TRBV19 and TRBJ1-2; no clear D. This clonotype was sampled from a woman aged 30 to 39 with COVID-19, enrolled during active disease. The sequenced material came from peripheral blood. The CDR3 DNA sequence: TGTGCCAGTATTGGGCCCCACGCGCGGGCGTATGGCTACACCTTC. Translation: CASIGPHARAYGYTF. Full variable domain (remainder filled in from reference TRBV19 and TRBJ1-2): DGGITQSPKYLFRKEGQNVTLSCEQNLNHDAMYWYRQDPGQGLRLIYYSQIVNDFQKGDIAEGYSVSREKKESFPLTVTSAQKNPTAFYLCASIGPHARAYGYTFGSGTRLTVV.